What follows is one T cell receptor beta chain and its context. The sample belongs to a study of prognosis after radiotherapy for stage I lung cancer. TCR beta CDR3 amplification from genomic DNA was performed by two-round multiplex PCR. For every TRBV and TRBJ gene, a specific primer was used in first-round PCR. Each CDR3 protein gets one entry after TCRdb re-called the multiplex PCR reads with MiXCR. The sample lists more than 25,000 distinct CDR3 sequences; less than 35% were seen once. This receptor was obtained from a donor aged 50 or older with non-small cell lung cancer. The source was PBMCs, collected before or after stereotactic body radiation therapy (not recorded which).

CDR3 bases: TGTGCCAGCAGCACACCGGGACAGGGAGGAAATGAGCAGTTCTTC. This sequence encodes CASSTPGQGGNEQFF. The J gene is TRBJ2-1, the V gene TRBV6-2 or TRBV6-3, with TRBD1 matching 9 bases. This CDR3 has 15 amino acids. Germline V gene lookup returns CDR1 MNHEY and CDR2 SVGEGT. V was pared by 6 bases and J by 7 bases, with 10 bases of the junction left unmatched.